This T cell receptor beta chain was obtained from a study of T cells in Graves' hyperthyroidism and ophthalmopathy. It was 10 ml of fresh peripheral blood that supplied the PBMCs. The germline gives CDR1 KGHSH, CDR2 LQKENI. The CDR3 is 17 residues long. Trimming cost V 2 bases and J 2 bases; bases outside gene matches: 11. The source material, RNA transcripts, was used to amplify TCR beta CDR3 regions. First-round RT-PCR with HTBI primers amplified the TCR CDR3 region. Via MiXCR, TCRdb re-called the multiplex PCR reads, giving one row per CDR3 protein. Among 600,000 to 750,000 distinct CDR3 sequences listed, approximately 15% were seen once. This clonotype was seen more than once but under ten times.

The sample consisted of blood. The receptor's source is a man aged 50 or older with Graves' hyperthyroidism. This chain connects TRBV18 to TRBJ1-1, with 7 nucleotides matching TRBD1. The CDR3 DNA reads TGTGCCAGCTCACCAATCCCCCCGGGACAGCATAACACTGAAGCTTTCTTT. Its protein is CASSPIPPGQHNTEAFF.